This T cell receptor beta chain was sequenced during a study of Ad26.COV2.S vaccination and SARS-CoV-2 variants. This clone turned up a few times. The antigen is unknown. Using immunoSEQ multiplex PCR, the repertoire was profiled, and TCRdb retains in-frame clones only, with some absent. In the table there are over 100,000 clones, roughly 75% of which are singletons. Study-level findings and limits: After vaccination, substantial breadth of spike-specific CD8+ and CD4+ responses was reported.

Unmatched junction bases numbered 12, after V lost 8 bases and J lost 1 base. The CDR3 covers 18 residues. Germline-derived CDR1 and CDR2 are ENHRY and SYGVKD. This specimen consisted of peripheral blood, obtained after recovery from COVID-19. The genes are TRBV10-3 and TRBJ2-6, with 9 bases lining up with TRBD1. The sequence was obtained from a human donor who had recovered from COVID-19. Here the CDR3 DNA reads TGTGCCATCCTGTTACCGGGACAGGGTGTATCTGGGGCCAACGTCCTGACTTTC. It encodes CAILLPGQGVSGANVLTF.